The clone carrying this T cell receptor beta chain has at least ten counts. Antigen unknown. This sample is drawn from a study of regulatory T cells in long-lasting Graves disease. Across the whole study: The study enrolled newly diagnosed Graves' patients on antithyroid drugs under 3 months.

There are 15 residues in the CDR3. Germline V gives CDR1 SGHAT, CDR2 FQNNGV. V was trimmed by 3 bases and J by 2 bases, leaving 11 bases between them. Time point here: newly diagnosed GD, antithyroid drugs for less than 3 months. After RNA was extracted from PBMCs, the TCR library was made from it. As collected, the peripheral blood samples measured roughly 8.6 milliliters each and went into EDTA tubes. Through Arm-PCR of CDR3 regions and iRepertoire HTBI primers, TCR beta libraries were built. MiXCR, applied by TCRdb to the multiplex PCR reads, yields one record per CDR3 protein. The sample yields 500,000 to 700,000 distinct CDR3 sequences, 16% seen once. Findings and caveats of the study: Gene preferences differed: TRBV28, TRBJ1-2, TRBJ2-5 in persistent cases.

These records were also assigned to another study, of T cells in Graves' hyperthyroidism and ophthalmopathy. Turning to that study: During a first-round RT-PCR of the TCR CDR3, the HTBI primer set was used.

The receptor comes from a woman aged 25 to 39 with Graves disease. The sample in question was peripheral blood mononuclear cells (PBMCs), obtained at new diagnosis, from a patient treated with antithyroid drugs. V and J are TRBV11-2 and TRBJ1-5; possible D gene TRBD1, 5 bases. The CDR3 sequence is CASSFSTGGNQPQHF. CDR3 nucleotides: TGTGCCAGCAGCTTCTCTACGGGGGGCAATCAGCCCCAGCATTTT.